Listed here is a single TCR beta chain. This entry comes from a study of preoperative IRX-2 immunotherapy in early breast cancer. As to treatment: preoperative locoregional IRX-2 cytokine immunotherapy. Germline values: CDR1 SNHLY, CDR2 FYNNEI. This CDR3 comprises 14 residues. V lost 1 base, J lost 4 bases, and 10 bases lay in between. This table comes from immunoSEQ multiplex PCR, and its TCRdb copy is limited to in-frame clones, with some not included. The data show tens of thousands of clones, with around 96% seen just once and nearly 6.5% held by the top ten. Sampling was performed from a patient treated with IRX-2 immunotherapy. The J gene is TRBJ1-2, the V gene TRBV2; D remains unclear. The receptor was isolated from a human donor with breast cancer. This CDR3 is CASSEVPAPYGYTF. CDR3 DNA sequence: TGTGCCAGCAGTGAAGTCCCAGCCCCCTATGGCTACACCTTC.